One and the same sample provided the 27 T cell receptor beta chains below, sequenced in a study of CD8 T cells in Susac syndrome. RNA amounts of 0.5 to 1 ug underwent reverse transcription with random hexamers. A single record per CDR3 protein comes from TCRdb applying MiXCR to the immunoSEQ multiplex PCR reads. The sample shows 74,000 or so distinct CDR3 sequences, around 93% of them seen only once. The sample comprised CD4+ T cells from PBMCs. All receptors come from a human donor with Susac syndrome.

This chain links TRBV11-2 with TRBJ2-1, with unresolved D. The germline CDR1 and CDR2 sequences are SGHAT and FQNNGV. Trimming left V 5 bases short and J 7 bases short, with 15 bases between. The CDR3 consists of 14 residues. The CDR3 nucleotides read TGTGCCAGCAGCCCCATTATCGGCAGTAATGAGCAGTTCTTC. Residues: CASSPIIGSNEQFF.

The rearrangement uses TRBV20-1 and TRBJ2-7; TRBD2 matches at 11 bases. With 7 bases clipped from V and 5 bases from J, the junction kept 7 bases outside the gene matches. Germline V gene sequence: CDR1 DFQATT, CDR2 SNEGSKA (reference sequence). The CDR3 has 13 residues. CDR3 nucleotides: TGCAGTGTCACACTAGCGGGAGCCAACGAGCAGTACTTC. It codes for CSVTLAGANEQYF.

The count of this clonotype is one. Written as DNA, the CDR3 is TGTGCCAGCAGTGAAGTGACAGCCTACGAGCAGTACTTC. It yields the protein CASSEVTAYEQYF. The chain joins TRBV25-1 to TRBJ2-7; D is perhaps TRBD1 (5 bases). CDR1 and CDR2 from the germline V gene are MGHDK and SYGVNS. Between the trimmed V and J ends, which lost 2 bases and 2 bases, there was a span of 7 bases. The CDR3 runs to 13 residues.

This clonotype occurred a few times. This chain uses TRBV6-5 with TRBJ2-1; D is tentatively TRBD1 or TRBD2 (5 bases each). The V end lost 1 base, the J end lost 10 bases, and 8 bases lay between the germline ends. CDR1 MNHEY and CDR2 SVGAGI come from the germline V gene. The CDR3 has 12 residues. This CDR3 is CASSYLGTEQFF. CDR3 sequence (DNA): TGTGCCAGCAGTTACTTGGGGACGGAGCAGTTCTTC.

The table lists this clonotype with a count of one. The CDR3 DNA reads TGTGCCAGCAGCTTAGTGTGGGACAGGGGGATAGATCAGCCCCAGCATTTT. The encoded protein is CASSLVWDRGIDQPQHF. The chain combines TRBV7-2 with TRBJ1-5, with 11 bases identical to TRBD1. The length of the CDR3 is 17 residues. The germline V gene encodes CDR1 SGHTA and CDR2 FQGNSA. The J segment lost 5 bases and the V segment lost 1 base, leaving 7 bases of the junction unmatched.

The chain has TRBV7-9 and TRBJ2-7; no firm D call. The germline V and J ends were trimmed by 5 bases and 4 bases, with 6 bases remaining between them. CDR1 is SEHNR and CDR2 is FQNEAQ in the germline V gene (reference sequence). The CDR3 has 11 amino acids. The CDR3, as DNA: TGTGCCAGCAGCAAAGCTTACGAGCAGTACTTC. Its protein product is CASSKAYEQYF.

The CDR3 DNA reads TGTGCCAGCAGTTTAGGACAGAAGACCATGAACACTGAAGCTTTCTTT. This encodes CASSLGQKTMNTEAFF. This chain links TRBV12-3 or TRBV12-4 with TRBJ1-1; maybe TRBD1 (5 bases). The CDR3 covers 16 residues. Trimming took off 1 base at V and 0 bases at J, with 12 bases between the two ends.

The chain joins TRBV20-1 to TRBJ1-1; D gene uncertain. This CDR3 spans 13 amino acids. V gave up 6 bases and J gave up 0 bases, with 11 bases separating them. The germline gives CDR1 DFQATT, CDR2 SNEGSKA (reference sequence). CDR3 DNA: TGCAGTGCAGGACGGAGGATGAACACTGAAGCTTTCTTT. Translation: CSAGRRMNTEAFF.

CDR3 nucleotide sequence: TGTGCCAGCTCACAACTCCAGGACGGGATTTCACCCCTCCACTTT. This encodes CASSQLQDGISPLHF. V is TRBV18 and J is TRBJ1-6; D call uncertain. V lost 4 bases, J lost 9 bases, and 16 bases lay in between. CDR1 KGHSH and CDR2 LQKENI come from the germline V gene. The CDR3 covers 15 residues.

This chain joins TRBV13 and TRBJ1-3; D not certain. CDR3 length: 13 residues. Germline V gene data show CDR1 as PRHDT and CDR2 as FYEKMQ (reference sequence). Trimming removed 7 bases from V and 0 bases from J, with 7 bases in between. The CDR3 region has the DNA TGTGCCAGCAAAAGGGACTCTGGAAACACCATATATTTT. This encodes CASKRDSGNTIYF.

CDR3 sequence reads: CASSLGGAYGYTF. In DNA form, the CDR3 reads TGTGCCAGCAGCTTAGGGGGGGCCTATGGCTACACCTTC. The genes are TRBV7-2 and TRBJ1-2; weak D call: TRBD1 (6 bases). Germline V gene lookup returns CDR1 SGHTA and CDR2 FQGNSA. V shed 1 base and J shed 4 bases, with 7 bases lying between them. This CDR3 has 13 residues. Full variable domain (rest looked up from reference TRBV7-2 and TRBJ1-2): GAGVSQSPSNKVTEKGKDVELRCDPISGHTALYWYRQSLGQGLEFLIYFQGNSAPDKSGLPSDRFSAERTGGSVSTLTIQRTQQEDSAVYLCASSLGGAYGYTFGSGTRLTVV.

The CDR3 is CAWSSNLAGVSTGELFF. CDR3 DNA sequence: TGTGCCTGGAGTTCAAATCTAGCGGGAGTTTCCACCGGGGAGCTGTTTTTT. V gene TRBV30 combines with J gene TRBJ2-2; TRBD2 agrees at 10 bases. The germline gives CDR1 GTSNPN, CDR2 SVGIG (reference sequence). V lost 2 bases and J lost 4; bases outside the gene matches: 10. This CDR3 is built from 17 residues.

J is TRBJ2-1 and V is TRBV6-2 or TRBV6-3, with TRBD2 matching 15 bases. V was pared by 0 bases and J by 0 bases, with 6 bases of the junction left unmatched. The germline gives CDR1 MNHEY, CDR2 SVGEGT. This CDR3 is built from 20 residues. The chain's CDR3 is CASSYSGLAGGISSYNEQFF. In DNA form, the CDR3 reads TGTGCCAGCAGTTACTCGGGACTAGCGGGAGGAATCAGCTCCTACAATGAGCAGTTCTTC.

The sample holds one count of this clonotype. The chain is built from TRBV27 and TRBJ1-2; D unclear. CDR3 size: 13 residues. In germline, CDR1 is MNHEY, CDR2 SMNVEV (reference sequence). The V gene lost 5 bases and the J gene lost 3 bases, with 10 bases spanning the gap. As DNA, the CDR3 is TGTGCCAGCAGTCCTCAAGGGTACTATGGCTACACCTTC. Amino acids: CASSPQGYYGYTF.

This chain uses TRBV6-5 with TRBJ1-5; D gene ambiguous. V was pared by 6 bases and J by 2 bases, with 14 bases between. Germline loops: CDR1 MNHEY, CDR2 SVGAGI. CDR3 length: 15 residues. CDR3: CASRIDSAGNQPQHF. The CDR3 nucleotides are TGTGCCAGCAGGATTGACTCGGCCGGCAATCAGCCCCAGCATTTT.

The V call is TRBV7-9, the J call TRBJ2-7; weak D call: TRBD2 (5 bases). Germline-derived CDR1 and CDR2 are SEHNR and FQNEAQ (reference sequence). The V end was cut by 5 bases, the J end by 2 bases, with 16 bases between. The length of the CDR3 is 15 residues. CDR3 loop: CASSDPLDGTYEQYF. CDR3 nucleotide sequence: TGTGCCAGCAGCGATCCGCTTGACGGGACCTACGAGCAGTACTTC.

The gene calls are TRBV28 and TRBJ2-7; 9 nucleotides align to TRBD2. The V segment lost 5 bases and the J segment 6 bases; nucleotides outside the gene matches: 14. Germline V gene lookup returns CDR1 MDHEN and CDR2 SYDVKM. The CDR3 runs to 16 residues. Written as DNA, the CDR3 is TGTGCCAGCAGTCTGCCACGTCGGCGGGGGGGACGCGAGCAGTACTTC. It codes for CASSLPRRRGGREQYF.

The V and J genes are TRBV30 and TRBJ1-3, with D perhaps matching TRBD1 (5 bases). The CDR3 has 11 residues. Germline values: CDR1 GTSNPN, CDR2 SVGIG (reference sequence). Between the trimmed V and J ends, which lost 5 bases and 14 bases, there was a span of 16 bases. CDR3 region: CAWQGGNTLYF. CDR3 DNA sequence: TGTGCCTGGCAGGGAGGAAACACTTTATATTTT.

The J gene is TRBJ1-2, the V gene TRBV29-1, with TRBD1 matching over 10 bases. Looked up from germline, CDR1 is SQVTM and CDR2 is ANQGSEA. Trimming at V came to 6 bases and at J to 13 bases, leaving 20 bases not matched to a gene. The CDR3 is 15 residues long. CDR3 sequence (DNA): TGCAGCGTCGCACAGGTCCGGGACAGGGGTGTAATTCCCACCTTC. This gives the protein CSVAQVRDRGVIPTF.

The rearrangement uses TRBV20-1 and TRBJ2-1, with 8 bases that match TRBD2. The J segment lost 5 bases and the V segment lost 0 bases, leaving 6 bases of the junction unmatched. The CDR3 sequence is 15 residues long. Germline lookup yields CDR1 DFQATT and CDR2 SNEGSKA (reference sequence). The CDR3 protein is CSAREGAGDNNEQFF. CDR3 sequence (DNA): TGCAGTGCTAGAGAGGGAGCGGGGGACAACAATGAGCAGTTCTTC.

CDR3 region: CASILARGAEAFF. DNA of the CDR3: TGTGCCAGCATCCTGGCTAGGGGGGCTGAAGCTTTCTTT. The chain couples TRBV7-2 to TRBJ1-1; a possible D gene is TRBD1 (6 bases). Germline CDR1 is SGHTA and CDR2 is FQGNSA. The CDR3 sequence is 13 residues long. V was trimmed by 7 bases and J by 6 bases, leaving 15 bases between them.

V is TRBV5-4 and J is TRBJ2-5, with 7 bases matching TRBD2. This CDR3 region has 14 residues. CDR1 and CDR2 (germline): SGHNT, YYREEE (reference sequence). J was trimmed by 2 bases and V by 3 bases; bases with no gene match: 4. In DNA, the CDR3 is TGTGCCAGCAGCTCCTCGGGGGGACAAGAGACCCAGTACTTC. Translation: CASSSSGGQETQYF.

The chain has TRBV28 and TRBJ1-4, with 10 positions matching TRBD1. The CDR3 loop spans 15 amino acids. The J segment lost 5 bases and the V segment lost 8 bases, leaving 8 bases of the junction unmatched. CDR1 and CDR2 (germline): MDHEN, SYDVKM. Here the CDR3 reads CASRRKGQGNEKLFF. The CDR3 DNA reads TGTGCCAGCCGCCGTAAGGGACAGGGGAATGAAAAACTGTTTTTT.

The chain links TRBV2 to TRBJ2-7; D possibly matches TRBD1 or TRBD2 (5 bases each). From germline, CDR1 is SNHLY and CDR2 FYNNEI. This CDR3 contains 13 residues. The V end lost 8 bases, the J end lost 2 bases, and 13 bases lay between the germline ends. Here the CDR3 DNA reads TGTGCCAGCCTACGGGACGGCCCCTACGAGCAGTACTTC. This encodes CASLRDGPYEQYF.

The chain couples TRBV5-1 to TRBJ1-4; 8 nucleotides align to TRBD1. The CDR3 extends over 15 amino acids. Germline CDR1 is SGHRS and CDR2 is YFSETQ. After removal of 7 bases from V and 3 bases from J, the junction contained 8 bases not matched to a gene. CDR3 sequence (DNA): TGCGCCAGCCGACAGGGGTCGTCGCCTAATGAAAAACTGTTTTTT. Its protein product is CASRQGSSPNEKLFF.

The chain has TRBV6-6 and TRBJ2-1; D ambiguous. V dropped 4 bases and J dropped 3 bases, with 13 bases sitting between them. The CDR3 is 15 residues long. CDR1 is MNHNY and CDR2 is SVGAGI in the germline V gene (reference sequence). CDR3: CASSSGSQSYNEQFF. In DNA form, the CDR3 reads TGTGCCAGCAGTTCCGGGTCGCAGAGCTACAATGAGCAGTTCTTC.

This CDR3 is CSANRQGREQYF. DNA for the CDR3: TGCAGTGCAAATCGACAGGGCCGCGAGCAGTACTTC. The J gene is TRBJ2-7, the V gene TRBV20-1; 7 nucleotides match TRBD1. Germline loops: CDR1 DFQATT, CDR2 SNEGSKA (reference sequence). The trim removed 6 bases at V and 6 bases at J, leaving 8 bases unmatched. The CDR3 contains 12 residues.